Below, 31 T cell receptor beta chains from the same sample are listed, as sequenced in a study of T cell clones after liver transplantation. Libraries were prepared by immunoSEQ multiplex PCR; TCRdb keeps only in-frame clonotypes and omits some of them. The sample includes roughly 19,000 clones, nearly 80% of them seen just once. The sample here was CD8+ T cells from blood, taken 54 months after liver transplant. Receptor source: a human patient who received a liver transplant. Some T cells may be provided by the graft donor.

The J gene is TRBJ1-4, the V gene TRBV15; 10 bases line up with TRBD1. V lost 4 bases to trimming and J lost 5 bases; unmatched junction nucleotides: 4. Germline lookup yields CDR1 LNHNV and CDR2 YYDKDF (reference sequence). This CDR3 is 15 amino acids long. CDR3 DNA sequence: TGTGCCACCAGCACCCAGGACAGGGGGAATGAAAAACTGTTTTTT. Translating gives CATSTQDRGNEKLFF. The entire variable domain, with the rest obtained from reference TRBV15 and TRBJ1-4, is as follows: DAMVIQNPRYQVTQFGKPVTLSCSQTLNHNVMYWYQQKSSQAPKLLFHYYDKDFNNEADTPDNFQSRRPNTSFCFLDIRSPGLGDTAMYLCATSTQDRGNEKLFFGSGTQLSVL.

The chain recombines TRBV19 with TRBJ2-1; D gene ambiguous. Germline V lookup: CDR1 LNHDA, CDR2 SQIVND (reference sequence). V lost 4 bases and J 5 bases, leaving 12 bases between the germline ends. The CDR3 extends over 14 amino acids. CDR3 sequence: CASSRANPNNEQFF. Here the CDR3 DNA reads TGTGCCAGTAGTAGGGCCAATCCGAACAATGAGCAGTTCTTC.

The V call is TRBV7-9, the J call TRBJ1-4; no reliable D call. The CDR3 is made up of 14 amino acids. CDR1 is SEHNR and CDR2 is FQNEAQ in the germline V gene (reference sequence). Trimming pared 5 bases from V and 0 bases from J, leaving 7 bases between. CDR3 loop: CASSGYATNEKLFF. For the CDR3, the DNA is TGTGCCAGCAGCGGATATGCAACTAATGAAAAACTGTTTTTT.

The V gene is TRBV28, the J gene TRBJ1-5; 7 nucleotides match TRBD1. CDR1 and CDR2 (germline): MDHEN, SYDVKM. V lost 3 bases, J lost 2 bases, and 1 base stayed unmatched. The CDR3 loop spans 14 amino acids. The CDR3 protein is CASSFTGGNQPQHF. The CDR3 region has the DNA TGTGCCAGCAGTTTTACAGGGGGCAATCAGCCCCAGCATTTT. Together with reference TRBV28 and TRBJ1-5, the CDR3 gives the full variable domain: DVKVTQSSRYLVKRTGEKVFLECVQDMDHENMFWYRQDPGLGLRLIYFSYDVKMKEKGDIPEGYSVSREKKERFSLILESASTNQTSMYLCASSFTGGNQPQHFGDGTRLSIL.

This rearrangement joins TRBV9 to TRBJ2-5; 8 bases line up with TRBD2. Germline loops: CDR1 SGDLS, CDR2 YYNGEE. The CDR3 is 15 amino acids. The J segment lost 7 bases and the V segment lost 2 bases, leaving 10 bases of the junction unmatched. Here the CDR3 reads CASSVGGGLLSTQYF. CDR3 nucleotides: TGTGCCAGCAGCGTGGGCGGGGGGTTATTATCGACCCAGTACTTC.

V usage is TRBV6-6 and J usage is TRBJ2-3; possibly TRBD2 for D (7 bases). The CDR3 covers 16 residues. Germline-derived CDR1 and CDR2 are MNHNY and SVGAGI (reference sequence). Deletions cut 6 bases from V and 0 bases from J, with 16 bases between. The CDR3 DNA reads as TGTGCCAGCAGCCGAAAACGGGGGGCGAGCACAGATACGCAGTATTTT. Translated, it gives CASSRKRGASTDTQYF.

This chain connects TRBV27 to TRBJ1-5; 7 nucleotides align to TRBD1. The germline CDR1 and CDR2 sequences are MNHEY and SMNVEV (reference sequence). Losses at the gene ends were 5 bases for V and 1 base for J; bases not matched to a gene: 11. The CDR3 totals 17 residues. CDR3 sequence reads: CASSPIGQEESNQPQHF. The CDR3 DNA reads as TGTGCCAGCAGTCCTATTGGACAGGAAGAAAGCAATCAGCCCCAGCATTTT.

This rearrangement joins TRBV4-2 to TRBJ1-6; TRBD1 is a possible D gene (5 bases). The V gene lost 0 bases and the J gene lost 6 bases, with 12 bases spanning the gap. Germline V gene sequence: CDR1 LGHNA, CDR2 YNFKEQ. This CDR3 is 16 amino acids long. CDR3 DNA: TGTGCCAGCAGCCAAGAGGCCGGGGGACCTAATTCACCCCTCCACTTT. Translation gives CASSQEAGGPNSPLHF.

The CDR3 here is CASSSPGNTEAFF. The CDR3, as DNA: TGTGCCAGCAGTTCCCCGGGCAACACTGAAGCTTTCTTT. This chain uses TRBV27 with TRBJ1-1, with D uncertain. This CDR3 contains 13 residues. Germline CDR1 and CDR2: MNHEY and SMNVEV (reference sequence). Trimming left V 4 bases short and J 2 bases short, with 8 bases between.

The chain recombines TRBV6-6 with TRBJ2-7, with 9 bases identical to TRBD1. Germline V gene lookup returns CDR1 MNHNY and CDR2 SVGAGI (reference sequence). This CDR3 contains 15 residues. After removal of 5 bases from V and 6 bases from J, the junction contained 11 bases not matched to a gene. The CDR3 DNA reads TGTGCCAGCAGTATCCCGGGACAGGGTACCGGCGAGCAGTACTTC. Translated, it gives CASSIPGQGTGEQYF.

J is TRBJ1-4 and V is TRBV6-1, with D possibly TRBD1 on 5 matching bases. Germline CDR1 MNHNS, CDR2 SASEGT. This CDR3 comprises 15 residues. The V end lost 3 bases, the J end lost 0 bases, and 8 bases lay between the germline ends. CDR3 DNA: TGTGCCAGCAGTGACGCAGGGCCAACTAATGAAAAACTGTTTTTT. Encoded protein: CASSDAGPTNEKLFF.

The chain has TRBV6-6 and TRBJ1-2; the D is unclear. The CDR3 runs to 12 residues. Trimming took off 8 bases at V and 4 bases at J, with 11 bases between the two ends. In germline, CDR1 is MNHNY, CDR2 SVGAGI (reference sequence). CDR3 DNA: TGTGCCAGCTCCGCGGAAGCCTATGGCTACACCTTC. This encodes CASSAEAYGYTF.

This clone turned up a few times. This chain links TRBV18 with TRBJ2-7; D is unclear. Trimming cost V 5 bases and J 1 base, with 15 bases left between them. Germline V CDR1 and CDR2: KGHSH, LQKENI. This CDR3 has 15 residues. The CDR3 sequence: CASSTQSIGSYEQYF. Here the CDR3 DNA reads TGTGCCAGCTCAACCCAAAGCATTGGGTCCTACGAGCAGTACTTC.

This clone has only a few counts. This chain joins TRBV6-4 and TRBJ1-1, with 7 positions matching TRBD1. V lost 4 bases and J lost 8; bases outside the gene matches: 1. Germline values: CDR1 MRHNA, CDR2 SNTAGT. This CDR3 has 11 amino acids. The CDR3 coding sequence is TGTGCCAGCAGTGGGACAGGAGAAGCTTTCTTT. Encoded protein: CASSGTGEAFF.

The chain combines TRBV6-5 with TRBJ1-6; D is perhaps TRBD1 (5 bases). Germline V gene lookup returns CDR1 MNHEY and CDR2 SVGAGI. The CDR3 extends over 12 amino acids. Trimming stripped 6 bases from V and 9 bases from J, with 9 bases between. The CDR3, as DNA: TGTGCCAGCAGCCCAGGGTTTTCACCCCTCCACTTT. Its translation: CASSPGFSPLHF.

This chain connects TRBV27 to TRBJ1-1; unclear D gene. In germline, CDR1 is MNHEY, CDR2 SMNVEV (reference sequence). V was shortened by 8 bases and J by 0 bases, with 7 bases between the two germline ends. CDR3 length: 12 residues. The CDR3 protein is CASGRVNTEAFF. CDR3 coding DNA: TGTGCCAGCGGGCGAGTGAACACTGAAGCTTTCTTT.

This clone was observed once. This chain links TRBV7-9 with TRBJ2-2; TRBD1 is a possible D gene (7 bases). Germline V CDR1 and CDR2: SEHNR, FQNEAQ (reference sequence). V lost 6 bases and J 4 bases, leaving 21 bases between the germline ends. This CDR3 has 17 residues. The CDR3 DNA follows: TGTGCCAGCAGGGAGGGACAGCTTACTGGTGGCACCGGGGAGCTGTTTTTT. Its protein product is CASREGQLTGGTGELFF.

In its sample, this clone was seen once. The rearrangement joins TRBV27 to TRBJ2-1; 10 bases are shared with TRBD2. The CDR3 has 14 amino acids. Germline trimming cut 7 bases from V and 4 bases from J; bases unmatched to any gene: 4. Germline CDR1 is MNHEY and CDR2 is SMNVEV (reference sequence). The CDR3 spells CASTRTSGYNEQFF. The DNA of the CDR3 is TGTGCCAGCACTCGGACTAGCGGATACAATGAGCAGTTCTTC.

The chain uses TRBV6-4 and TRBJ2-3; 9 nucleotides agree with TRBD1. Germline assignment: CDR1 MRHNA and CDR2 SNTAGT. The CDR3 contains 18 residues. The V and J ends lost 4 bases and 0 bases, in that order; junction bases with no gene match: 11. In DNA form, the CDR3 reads TGTGCCAGCAGTGTCGGCGGTTTAGGGACAGGGAGCACAGATACGCAGTATTTT. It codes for CASSVGGLGTGSTDTQYF.

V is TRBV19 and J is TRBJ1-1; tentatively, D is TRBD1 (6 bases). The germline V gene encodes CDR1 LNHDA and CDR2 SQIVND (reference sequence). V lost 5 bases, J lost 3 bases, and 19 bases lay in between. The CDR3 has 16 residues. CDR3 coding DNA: TGTGCCAGTAGTCCGTGGACAGACATAGGGGACACTGAAGCTTTCTTT. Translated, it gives CASSPWTDIGDTEAFF.

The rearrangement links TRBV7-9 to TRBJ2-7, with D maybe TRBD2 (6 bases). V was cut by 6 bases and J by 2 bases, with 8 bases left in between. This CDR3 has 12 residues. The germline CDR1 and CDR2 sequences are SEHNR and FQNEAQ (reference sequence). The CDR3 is CASRGGAYEQYF. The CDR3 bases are TGTGCCAGCAGGGGAGGCGCCTACGAGCAGTACTTC.

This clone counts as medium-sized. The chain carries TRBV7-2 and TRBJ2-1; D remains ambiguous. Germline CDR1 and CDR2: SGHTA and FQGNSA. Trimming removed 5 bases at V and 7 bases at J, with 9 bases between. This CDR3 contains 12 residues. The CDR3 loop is CASSRIRNEQFF. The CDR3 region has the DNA TGTGCCAGCAGCAGGATAAGGAATGAGCAGTTCTTC.

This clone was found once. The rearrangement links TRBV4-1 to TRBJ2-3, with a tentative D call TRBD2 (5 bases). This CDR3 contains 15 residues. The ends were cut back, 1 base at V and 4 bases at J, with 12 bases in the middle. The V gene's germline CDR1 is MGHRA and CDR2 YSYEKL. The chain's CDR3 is CASSQVHGLADTQYF. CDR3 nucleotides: TGCGCCAGCAGCCAAGTCCACGGACTGGCAGATACGCAGTATTTT.

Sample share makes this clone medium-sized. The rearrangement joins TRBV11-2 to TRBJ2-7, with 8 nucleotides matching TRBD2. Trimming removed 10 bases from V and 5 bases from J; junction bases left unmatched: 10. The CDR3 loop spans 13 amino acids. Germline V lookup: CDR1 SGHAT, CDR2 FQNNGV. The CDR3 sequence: CATRIGGADEQYF. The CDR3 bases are TGTGCCACCCGAATCGGGGGGGCGGACGAGCAGTACTTC.

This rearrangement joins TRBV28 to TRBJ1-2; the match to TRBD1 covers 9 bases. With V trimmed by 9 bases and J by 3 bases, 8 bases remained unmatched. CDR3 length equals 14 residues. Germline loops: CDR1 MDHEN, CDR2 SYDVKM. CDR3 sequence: CASHSGTGYYGYTF. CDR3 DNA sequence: TGTGCCAGTCACTCCGGGACAGGGTACTATGGCTACACCTTC.

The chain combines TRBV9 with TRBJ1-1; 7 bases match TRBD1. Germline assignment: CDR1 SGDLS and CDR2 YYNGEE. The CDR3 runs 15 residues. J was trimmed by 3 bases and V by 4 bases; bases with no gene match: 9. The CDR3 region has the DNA TGTGCCAGCAGCCCAGGGGGGGGAAGGGACACTGAAGCTTTCTTT. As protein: CASSPGGGRDTEAFF.

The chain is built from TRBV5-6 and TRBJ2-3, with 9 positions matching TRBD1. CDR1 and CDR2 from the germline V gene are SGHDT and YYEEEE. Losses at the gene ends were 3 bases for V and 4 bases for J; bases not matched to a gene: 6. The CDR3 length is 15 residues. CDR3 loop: CASSWDRVSADTQYF. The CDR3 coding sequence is TGTGCCAGCAGCTGGGACAGGGTTAGTGCAGATACGCAGTATTTT.

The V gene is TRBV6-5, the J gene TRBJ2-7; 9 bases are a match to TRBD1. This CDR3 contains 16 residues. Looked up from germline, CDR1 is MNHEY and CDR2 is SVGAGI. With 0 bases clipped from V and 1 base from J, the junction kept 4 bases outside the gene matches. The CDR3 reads CASSYSLDRGSYEQYF. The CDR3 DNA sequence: TGTGCCAGCAGTTACTCCCTGGACAGGGGATCCTACGAGCAGTACTTC.

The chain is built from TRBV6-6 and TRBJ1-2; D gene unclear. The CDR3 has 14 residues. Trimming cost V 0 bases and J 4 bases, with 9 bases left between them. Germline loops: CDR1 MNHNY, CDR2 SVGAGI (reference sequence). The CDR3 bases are TGTGCCAGCAGTTACTCAGGAAGCTTCTATGGCTACACCTTC. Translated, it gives CASSYSGSFYGYTF.

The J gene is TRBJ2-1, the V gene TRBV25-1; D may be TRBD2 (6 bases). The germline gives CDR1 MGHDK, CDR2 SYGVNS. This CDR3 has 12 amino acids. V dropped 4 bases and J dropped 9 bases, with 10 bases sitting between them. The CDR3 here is CASSVAGTEQFF. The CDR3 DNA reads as TGTGCCAGCAGTGTTGCGGGGACTGAGCAGTTCTTC.

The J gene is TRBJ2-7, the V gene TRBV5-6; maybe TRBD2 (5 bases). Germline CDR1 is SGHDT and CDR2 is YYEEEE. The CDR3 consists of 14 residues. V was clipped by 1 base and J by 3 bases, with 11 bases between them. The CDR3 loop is CASSLPGYNYEQYF. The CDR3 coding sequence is TGTGCCAGCAGCTTGCCGGGATATAACTACGAGCAGTACTTC. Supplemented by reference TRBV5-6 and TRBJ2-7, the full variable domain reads DAGVTQSPTHLIKTRGQQVTLRCSPKSGHDTVSWYQQALGQGPQFIFQYYEEEERQRGNFPDRFSGHQFPNYSSELNVNALLLGDSALYLCASSLPGYNYEQYFGPGTRLTVT.